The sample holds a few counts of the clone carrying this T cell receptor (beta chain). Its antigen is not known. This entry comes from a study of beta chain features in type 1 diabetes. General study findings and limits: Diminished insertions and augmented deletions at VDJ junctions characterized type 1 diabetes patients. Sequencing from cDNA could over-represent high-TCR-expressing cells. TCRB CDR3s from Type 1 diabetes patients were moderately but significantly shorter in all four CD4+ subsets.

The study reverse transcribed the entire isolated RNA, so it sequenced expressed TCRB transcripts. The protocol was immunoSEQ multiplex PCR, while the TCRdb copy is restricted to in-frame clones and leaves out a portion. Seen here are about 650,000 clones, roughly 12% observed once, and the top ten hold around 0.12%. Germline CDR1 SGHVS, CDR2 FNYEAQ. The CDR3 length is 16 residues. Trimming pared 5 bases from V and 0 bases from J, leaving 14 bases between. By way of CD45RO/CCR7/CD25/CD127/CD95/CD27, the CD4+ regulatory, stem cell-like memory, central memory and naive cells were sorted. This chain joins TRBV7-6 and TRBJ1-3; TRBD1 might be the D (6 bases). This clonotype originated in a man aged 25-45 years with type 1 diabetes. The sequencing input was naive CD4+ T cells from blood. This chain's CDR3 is CASSPTGPYSGNTIYF. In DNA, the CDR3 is TGTGCCAGCAGCCCGACAGGACCCTACTCTGGAAACACCATATATTTT.